Shown below are 28 T cell receptor beta chains from a single sample sequenced in a study of T cell responses to AZD1222 COVID-19 vaccine. Using immunoSEQ multiplex PCR, the repertoire was profiled, and TCRdb retains in-frame clones only, with some absent. The sample holds roughly 100,000 clones; roughly nine tenths are singletons and the top ten take about 1.5%. Sequencing was performed on peripheral blood, taken on day 0 of AZD1222 vaccination. These receptors came from an adult in good health.

This rearrangement joins TRBV2 to TRBJ1-1; D may be TRBD1 (5 bases). CDR3 length: 13 amino acids. The V gene's germline CDR1 is SNHLY and CDR2 FYNNEI. Trimming left V 5 bases short and J 7 bases short, with 14 bases between. The CDR3 reads CASSLQEVGEAFF. CDR3 nucleotide sequence: TGTGCCAGCAGTCTACAGGAGGTCGGTGAAGCTTTCTTT.

This chain joins TRBV5-6 and TRBJ2-7, with no clear D. V lost 3 bases and J lost 3, with 4 bases in between. Germline values: CDR1 SGHDT, CDR2 YYEEEE. The CDR3 consists of 11 residues. CDR3 in DNA: TGTGCCAGCAGCTCGGGCTACGAGCAGTACTTC. Translating gives CASSSGYEQYF.

The chain employs TRBV19 and TRBJ2-5, with TRBD1 as a possible D gene (5 bases). The CDR3 sequence is 15 residues long. The germline V gene has CDR1 LNHDA and CDR2 SQIVND (reference sequence). V lost 7 bases and J 2 bases, leaving 17 bases between the germline ends. The CDR3 sequence: CASTRSPQAQETQYF. DNA for the CDR3: TGTGCCAGTACCAGATCGCCACAGGCTCAAGAGACCCAGTACTTC.

The chain employs TRBV10-3 and TRBJ1-2, with D tentatively TRBD1 (6 bases). The CDR3 is 14 residues long. Per the germline V gene, CDR1 is ENHRY and CDR2 is SYGVKD. The V end was cut by 8 bases, the J end by 2 bases, with 15 bases between. The DNA of the CDR3 is TGTGCCATCGGAGATAAGGACAGAAACTATGGCTACACCTTC. Its protein product is CAIGDKDRNYGYTF.

The CDR3 DNA reads as TGTGCCAGCAGCGAACATGCAAACTACAATGAGCAGTTCTTC. This sequence encodes CASSEHANYNEQFF. The rearrangement joins TRBV11-2 to TRBJ2-1, with unresolved D. The germline V and J ends were trimmed by 5 bases and 3 bases, with 11 bases remaining between them. CDR1 is SGHAT and CDR2 is FQNNGV in the germline V gene. CDR3 size: 14 residues.

The chain combines TRBV27 with TRBJ1-6, with 10 positions matching TRBD1. The CDR3 has 16 residues. Losses at the gene ends were 4 bases for V and 8 bases for J; bases not matched to a gene: 8. Germline V lookup: CDR1 MNHEY, CDR2 SMNVEV (reference sequence). CDR3 in DNA: TGTGCCAGCAGTTCCTGGGACAGGGGAATCGATTCACCCCTCCACTTT. Amino acids: CASSSWDRGIDSPLHF.

Written as DNA, the CDR3 is TGTGCCAGCTCACCAGTCCGGCAGGACTATGGCTACACCTTC. It is translated as CASSPVRQDYGYTF. The chain employs TRBV18 and TRBJ1-2; no clear D. With 2 bases removed from V and 3 bases from J, the gap between germline ends came to 10 bases. The CDR3 consists of 14 residues. Germline CDR1 and CDR2: KGHSH and LQKENI.

The rearrangement links TRBV30 to TRBJ2-1; 11 bases are shared with TRBD2. Losses at the gene ends were 7 bases for V and 8 bases for J; bases not matched to a gene: 16. Germline CDR1 reads GTSNPN; CDR2 reads SVGIG (reference sequence). The CDR3 is made up of 16 amino acids. The CDR3 loop is CASLARISGGDHEQFF. The CDR3 DNA reads TGTGCCTCCCTTGCCCGAATTAGCGGGGGGGACCATGAGCAGTTCTTC.

V gene TRBV6-5 combines with J gene TRBJ1-5; 7 bases align to TRBD1. Germline V lookup: CDR1 MNHEY, CDR2 SVGAGI. Losses at the gene ends were 6 bases for V and 4 bases for J; bases not matched to a gene: 3. There are 13 residues in the CDR3. Written as DNA, the CDR3 is TGTGCCAGCAGCCCGGACAGGAATCAGCCCCAGCATTTT. Its protein product is CASSPDRNQPQHF.

This clone was counted once. The chain uses TRBV9 and TRBJ2-7; 7 bases are a match to TRBD1. This CDR3 has 14 residues. Germline V gene data show CDR1 as SGDLS and CDR2 as YYNGEE. Unmatched junction bases numbered 9, after V lost 3 bases and J lost 6 bases. The DNA for the CDR3 is TGTGCCAGCAGCGCCCAAACAGGGGCCTCCGAGCAGTACTTC. It specifies CASSAQTGASEQYF.

This chain links TRBV7-9 with TRBJ2-5; possible D gene TRBD2, 7 bases. The V and J ends lost 2 bases and 4 bases respectively, with 14 bases between them. The CDR3 consists of 15 residues. Looked up from germline, CDR1 is SEHNR and CDR2 is FQNEAQ (reference sequence). The DNA for the CDR3 is TGTGCCAGCAGCTTACGAGGGGGGGCTGGAGAGACCCAGTACTTC. Its translation is CASSLRGGAGETQYF.

DNA for the CDR3: TGTGCCAGTTCTCGGTTCGATGAAGCTTTCTTT. Its protein is CASSRFDEAFF. The rearrangement uses TRBV12-3 or TRBV12-4 and TRBJ1-1; D is unclear. This CDR3 has 11 amino acids. The V and J ends lost 9 bases and 7 bases respectively, with 12 bases between them.

Written as DNA, the CDR3 is TGTGCCAGCAGCCAACAGGGTGGGGACACTGAAGCTTTCTTT. It yields the protein CASSQQGGDTEAFF. The rearrangement joins TRBV3-1 (or the pseudogene TRBV3-2) to TRBJ1-1, with D perhaps TRBD1 (5 bases). Trimming removed 2 bases from V and 3 bases from J, with 10 bases in between. Per germline, CDR1 LGHDT and CDR2 YNNKEL (reference sequence). The CDR3 is made up of 14 amino acids.

The rearrangement joins TRBV7-2 to TRBJ1-1, with unresolved D. V lost 10 bases to trimming and J lost 2 bases, with 17 bases between them. This CDR3 spans 14 amino acids. Germline V gene sequence: CDR1 SGHTA, CDR2 FQGNSA. The CDR3 coding sequence is TGTGCCACTTCGTCAGACGGGTATAACACTGAAGCTTTCTTT. Translation gives CATSSDGYNTEAFF.

This clone was counted once. V gene TRBV12-3 or TRBV12-4 combines with J gene TRBJ2-7, with unresolved D. Trimming took off 2 bases at V and 5 bases at J, with 4 bases between the two ends. This CDR3 region has 11 residues. CDR3 protein: CASSLLDEQYF. CDR3 bases: TGTGCCAGCAGTTTATTGGACGAGCAGTACTTC.

V and J are TRBV3-1 (or the pseudogene TRBV3-2) and TRBJ1-2; D gene uncertain. The germline gives CDR1 LGHDT, CDR2 YNNKEL (reference sequence). The CDR3 has 13 residues. Trimming shortened V by 0 bases and J by 8 bases, and 10 bases separated the two germline ends. CDR3 in amino acids: CASSQEPGRGYTF. CDR3 bases: TGTGCCAGCAGCCAAGAACCAGGACGGGGCTACACCTTC.

The chain uses TRBV30 and TRBJ1-1, with D unresolved. The CDR3 contains 13 residues. Germline CDR1 GTSNPN, CDR2 SVGIG (reference sequence). V was trimmed by 4 bases and J by 3 bases, leaving 12 bases between them. The CDR3 nucleotides read TGTGCCTGGAAGGTTCAGTGGGACACTGAAGCTTTCTTT. This gives the protein CAWKVQWDTEAFF. The variable domain in full, with the rest retrieved from reference TRBV30 and TRBJ1-1, is SQTIHQWPATLVQPVGSPLSLECTVEGTSNPNLYWYRQAAGRGLQLLFYSVGIGQISSEVPQNLSASRPQDRQFILSSKKLLLSDSGFYLCAWKVQWDTEAFFGQGTRLTVV.

This chain uses TRBV6-6 with TRBJ1-5, with D hard to call. Trimming stripped 4 bases from V and 7 bases from J, with 11 bases between. Germline CDR1 is MNHNY and CDR2 is SVGAGI (reference sequence). The CDR3 runs to 13 residues. CDR3 in amino acids: CASSSSGGQPQHF. In DNA, the CDR3 is TGTGCCAGCAGTTCCTCCGGTGGGCAGCCCCAGCATTTT.

The chain links TRBV7-2 to TRBJ1-1, with unresolved D. The V gene's germline CDR1 is SGHTA and CDR2 FQGNSA. The length of the CDR3 is 18 residues. V gave up 0 bases and J gave up 0 bases, with 17 bases separating them. CDR3 in amino acids: CASSLAGGRPLMNTEAFF. CDR3 coding DNA: TGTGCCAGCAGCTTAGCTGGAGGGCGACCTCTTATGAACACTGAAGCTTTCTTT.

This rearrangement joins TRBV4-3 to TRBJ2-1; D unresolved. This CDR3 comprises 17 residues. Germline V gene data show CDR1 as LGHNA and CDR2 as YSLEER. V was pared by 0 bases and J by 5 bases, with 17 bases between. The CDR3 protein is CASSQDFRQSFNNEQFF. The CDR3 DNA reads as TGCGCCAGCAGCCAAGATTTTAGGCAGTCATTTAACAATGAGCAGTTCTTC.

The chain couples TRBV18 to TRBJ2-7; D ambiguous. The CDR3 runs 14 residues. Germline-derived CDR1 and CDR2 are KGHSH and LQKENI. The ends were cut back, 5 bases at V and 3 bases at J, with 14 bases in the middle. For the CDR3, the DNA is TGTGCCAGCTCATACCAGGAAGGATACTACGAGCAGTACTTC. This translates into CASSYQEGYYEQYF.

The J gene is TRBJ1-1, the V gene TRBV12-3 or TRBV12-4, with D possibly TRBD1 on 5 matching bases. The CDR3 extends over 13 amino acids. Trimming stripped 4 bases from V and 5 bases from J, with 11 bases between. The CDR3 region is CASSWDQGTEAFF. As DNA, the CDR3 is TGTGCCAGCAGTTGGGACCAAGGGACTGAAGCTTTCTTT.

This clone appeared once. The J gene is TRBJ2-4, the V gene TRBV6-2 or TRBV6-3; a possible D gene is TRBD2 (5 bases). Trimming cost V 1 base and J 16 bases, with 14 bases left between them. CDR3 size: 12 residues. Per germline, CDR1 MNHEY and CDR2 SVGEGT. In DNA form, the CDR3 reads TGTGCCAGCAGTTACTTGAGAGACTACCAATACTTC. Encoded protein: CASSYLRDYQYF.

This chain joins TRBV2 and TRBJ2-2; TRBD2 aligns across 10 bases. CDR1 is SNHLY and CDR2 is FYNNEI in the germline V gene. Trimming removed 0 bases from V and 2 bases from J; junction bases left unmatched: 3. The length of the CDR3 is 17 residues. The CDR3 DNA reads TGTGCCAGCAGTGAAGCGGCTAGCGGGAGAAACACCGGGGAGCTGTTTTTT. As protein: CASSEAASGRNTGELFF. Variable domain in full (rest from reference TRBV2 and TRBJ2-2): EPEVTQTPSHQVTQMGQEVILRCVPISNHLYFYWYRQILGQKVEFLVSFYNNEISEKSEIFDDQFSVERPDGSNFTLKIRSTKLEDSAMYFCASSEAASGRNTGELFFGEGSRLTVL.

The chain combines TRBV21-1 with TRBJ1-6. TRBV21-1 is an annotated pseudogene. The CDR3 runs 13 residues. CDR3 sequence (DNA): TGTGCCAGCAGCAAAGCTGTACATTCACCCCTCCACTTT. This translates into CASSKAVHSPLHF.

The gene calls are TRBV6-4 and TRBJ1-1; TRBD1 agrees at 9 bases. CDR1 and CDR2 (germline): MRHNA, SNTAGT. J lost 11 bases, V lost 2 bases, and 6 bases had no gene match. This CDR3 contains 13 residues. The CDR3, as DNA: TGTGCCAGCAGTGACCCAGGGACAGGGCTTGCTTTCTTT. Protein product: CASSDPGTGLAFF.

The V call is TRBV27, the J call TRBJ1-5; D perhaps matches TRBD1 (6 bases). V was trimmed by 5 bases and J by 5 bases, leaving 16 bases between them. Germline V gives CDR1 MNHEY, CDR2 SMNVEV (reference sequence). CDR3 length: 15 residues. The CDR3 DNA is TGTGCCAGCAGTCAAAACCGGGACACCTATCAGCCCCAGCATTTT. Protein product: CASSQNRDTYQPQHF.

For the CDR3, the DNA is TGTGCCAGCAGCCAAGATCATGCGGGGACTGAAGCTTTCTTT. Protein sequence: CASSQDHAGTEAFF. The rearrangement joins TRBV3-1 (or the pseudogene TRBV3-2) to TRBJ1-1; D ambiguous. The CDR3 has 14 amino acids. Between the trimmed V and J ends, which lost 0 bases and 5 bases, there was a span of 10 bases. Looked up from germline, CDR1 is LGHDT and CDR2 is YNNKEL (reference sequence).